This T cell receptor (beta chain) stems from a study of Graves' ophthalmopathy and Graves' hyperthyroidism. Amplification from RNA transcripts yielded the TCR beta CDR3 regions. An initial RT-PCR round employing HTBI primers preceded a second-round multiplex PCR. TCRdb independently ran MiXCR on the multiplex PCR reads; one entry per CDR3 protein. The top ten hold 9% to 15% of the sample, which has under 400,000 distinct CDR3 sequences, about 17% seen once. Symptoms, serum thyroxine and TRAb, thyroid ultrasound, and orbital computed tomography formed the diagnostic basis. This clonotype was counted many times. Its specificity is not known. Regarding the study as a whole: Blood repertoires reportedly contained most expanded thyroid clonotypes above 0.001 frequency.

The V and J ends lost 5 bases and 6 bases, in that order; junction bases with no gene match: 15. Germline V gives CDR1 MNHEY, CDR2 SVGEGT. CDR3 size: 18 residues. The receptor's source is an adult man with Graves' ophthalmopathy. The V call is TRBV6-2 or TRBV6-3, the J call TRBJ2-2; 10 nucleotides agree with TRBD2. Source material: peripheral blood. The CDR3 nucleotides read TGTGCCAGCAGTCCCCAAACCTTGCTAGCGGGAGTAGCCGGGGAGCTGTTTTTT. Amino acids: CASSPQTLLAGVAGELFF.